This TCR beta chain appears in the sequencing data of a study of shared T cell receptors in the human thymus. Germline V gives CDR1 SGHRS, CDR2 YFSETQ. There are 13 residues in the CDR3. Method: immunoSEQ multiplex PCR; TCRdb's copy keeps in-frame clones and lacks some. The data hold about 710,000 clones, with about 89% observed a single time. As concerns this clone: Relative to the germline gene, one junction end is altered; a read error may explain this.

This sample was also put to use in a study of human thymus T cells. That paper notes: Thymus pieces cut out during corrective heart surgery were the tissue that was used. Thymic and blood repertoires appeared to carry a bias in their V and J gene usage.

The V call is TRBV5-1, the J call TRBJ2-3; 7 bases match TRBD2. The receptor was isolated from a boy in the first two years of life with a congenital heart defect. Source material: thymocytes. The CDR3 sequence: CASSPADGGGKDF. The CDR3 DNA sequence: TGCGCCAGCAGCCCCGCGGATGGCGGGGGAAAGGATTTT.